This T cell receptor (beta chain) emerged from a study of shared clonotypes between healthy human individuals. Profiling relied on immunoSEQ multiplex PCR, and the TCRdb table lists in-frame clones only, not all of them. The sample carries a few million clones, approximately 94% recorded once. The CDR3 contains 14 residues. Germline V gene sequence: CDR1 MNHNS, CDR2 SASEGT. V lost 10 bases and J lost 4, with 16 bases in between. This clone has a single count. The chain couples TRBV6-1 to TRBJ2-2, with D unclear. The sample comprised naive CD4+ T cells sorted from blood. Subset reported: CD45RA+ positively selected. The TCR was taken from a man aged 18 to 29 in good health. CDR3 bases: TGTGCCACCGCCTTGGGGTTGGGCACCGGGGAGCTGTTTTTT. It codes for CATALGLGTGELFF.